This record looks at one T cell receptor beta chain sequence and its context. Its antigen is unidentified. Noted time point: after neoadjuvant nivolumab, at surgical resection. The V gene lost 5 bases and the J gene lost 1 base, with 15 bases spanning the gap. CDR3 length: 15 amino acids. Germline CDR1 is MGHRA and CDR2 is YSYEKL. This sample was taken from a study of neoadjuvant anti-PD-1 for oral cavity cancer. Study findings and constraints: Post-nivolumab, blood T cell clonality was significantly elevated in non-responders.

Six replicates per PBMC sample, mostly from about 500 ng of genomic DNA. The data were produced by immunoSEQ multiplex PCR, yet TCRdb's version contains in-frame clones alone and is incomplete. The sample carries about 14,000 clones, 60% to 75% recorded once. This TCR was recovered from a person between 40 and 79 years old with oral cavity squamous cell carcinoma. The rearrangement links TRBV4-1 to TRBJ2-7; D is undetermined. The source material was PBMCs, sampled after nivolumab (anti-PD-1) treatment. In DNA form, the CDR3 reads TGCGCCAGCAGCTTAGCAATGGACGGTTCCTACGAGCAGTACTTC. Its translation: CASSLAMDGSYEQYF.